Below, 12 T cell receptor beta chains from the same sample are listed, as sequenced in a study of cytomegalovirus exposure and HLA in healthy donors. With 60 Vbeta and 13 Jbeta primers, the PCR was carried out. Sequencing used immunoSEQ multiplex PCR; TCRdb keeps in-frame clones, though not all of them. This sample's table reports 200,000 to 250,000 clones. Source material: PBMCs. All receptors come from a woman between 25 and 40 years old in good health and CMV-seropositive.

The chain uses TRBV4-1 and TRBJ2-7; 11 bases line up with TRBD2. Germline-derived CDR1 and CDR2 are MGHRA and YSYEKL. The CDR3 contains 14 residues. Losses at the gene ends were 1 base for V and 7 bases for J; bases not matched to a gene: 3. CDR3 sequence (DNA): TGCGCCAGCAGCCAAGCAGCTAGCGGGAGGGAGCAGTACTTC. Residues: CASSQAASGREQYF.

The V gene is TRBV2, the J gene TRBJ2-3; D possibly corresponds to TRBD2 (6 bases). V was clipped by 4 bases and J by 0 bases, with 8 bases between them. CDR3 size: 14 residues. CDR1 SNHLY and CDR2 FYNNEI come from the germline V gene. The CDR3: CASSVAASTDTQYF. The DNA for the CDR3 is TGTGCCAGCAGTGTAGCGGCCAGCACAGATACGCAGTATTTT. Complete variable domain (other parts from reference TRBV2 and TRBJ2-3): EPEVTQTPSHQVTQMGQEVILRCVPISNHLYFYWYRQILGQKVEFLVSFYNNEISEKSEIFDDQFSVERPDGSNFTLKIRSTKLEDSAMYFCASSVAASTDTQYFGPGTRLTVL.

The chain employs TRBV6-6 and TRBJ2-7; 11 nucleotides line up with TRBD2. From germline, CDR1 is MNHNY and CDR2 SVGAGI (reference sequence). The V and J ends lost 2 bases and 7 bases, in that order; junction bases with no gene match: 4. The CDR3 loop spans 14 amino acids. The CDR3 DNA follows: TGTGCCAGCAGTTACACTAGCGGGAGTCGGGAGCAGTACTTC. As protein: CASSYTSGSREQYF.

The chain recombines TRBV4-3 with TRBJ2-1; 10 bases are shared with TRBD2. The V segment lost 0 bases and the J segment 0 bases; nucleotides outside the gene matches: 2. The CDR3 consists of 17 residues. The germline V gene encodes CDR1 LGHNA and CDR2 YSLEER. In DNA, the CDR3 is TGCGCCAGCAGCCAAGACGCTAGCGGGAGCTCCTACAATGAGCAGTTCTTC. Translated, it gives CASSQDASGSSYNEQFF.

The DNA of the CDR3 is TGTGCCAGCAGCTTAGGGGACAGCTCCTACGAGCAGTACTTC. Translating gives CASSLGDSSYEQYF. This rearrangement joins TRBV7-9 to TRBJ2-7, with 7 bases identical to TRBD1. The CDR3 has 14 residues. Germline V gene lookup returns CDR1 SEHNR and CDR2 FQNEAQ (reference sequence). After removal of 1 base from V and 0 bases from J, the junction contained 0 bases not matched to a gene.

Regarding this clone: Germline is not matched at one junction end, which may reflect a read error. The same CDR3 is also encoded by other DNA sequences in this sample. The chain's CDR3 is CASSLGEGRVAEAFF. The CDR3 DNA reads as TGCGCCAGCAGCTTGGGGGAGGGCCGGGTAGCTGAAGCCTTCTTT. The chain has TRBV5-1 and TRBJ1-1; D call uncertain. The CDR3 covers 15 residues. CDR1 is SGHRS and CDR2 is YFSETQ in the germline V gene.

This chain uses TRBV12-5 with TRBJ1-1; 10 bases match TRBD1. Trimming took 5 bases from V and 1 from J; bases not matched to a gene: 10. This CDR3 spans 17 amino acids. The germline CDR1 and CDR2 sequences are LGHNT and FRNRAP. CDR3 protein: CASGLSGWTGGNTEAFF. The CDR3 nucleotides are TGTGCTAGTGGTCTGTCGGGTTGGACAGGGGGGAACACTGAAGCTTTCTTT.

This chain uses TRBV28 with TRBJ1-3; TRBD1 is a possible D gene (6 bases). Germline lookup yields CDR1 MDHEN and CDR2 SYDVKM. The CDR3 length is 16 residues. The V gene lost 10 bases and the J gene lost 3 bases, with 22 bases spanning the gap. CDR3 DNA sequence: TGTGCCACCTCCCGGGGGGGGGCGCGAAGTGGAAACACCATATATTTT. Protein sequence: CATSRGGARSGNTIYF.

The chain has TRBV2 and TRBJ2-5; perhaps TRBD1 as D (5 bases). The CDR3 contains 16 residues. Per the germline V gene, CDR1 is SNHLY and CDR2 is FYNNEI. Trimming shortened V by 6 bases and J by 2 bases, and 19 bases separated the two germline ends. The CDR3: CASSSPLRAGQETQYF. The CDR3 DNA sequence: TGTGCCAGCAGCTCCCCCCTCAGGGCTGGTCAAGAGACCCAGTACTTC.

This sequence joins TRBV5-1 and TRBJ1-1, with TRBD1 matching 10 bases. CDR3 size: 13 residues. Germline trimming cut 3 bases from V and 8 bases from J; bases unmatched to any gene: 4. Germline V gene lookup returns CDR1 SGHRS and CDR2 YFSETQ. CDR3: CASSSTGGAEAFF. As DNA, the CDR3 is TGCGCCAGCAGCTCGACAGGGGGCGCGGAAGCTTTCTTT. Full variable domain (outside the CDR3, taken from reference TRBV5-1 and TRBJ1-1): KAGVTQTPRYLIKTRGQQVTLSCSPISGHRSVSWYQQTPGQGLQFLFEYFSETQRNKGNFPGRFSGRQFSNSRSEMNVSTLELGDSALYLCASSSTGGAEAFFGQGTRLTVV.

CDR3 sequence reads: CASVLGGRAAGELFF. Here the CDR3 DNA reads TGTGCCAGCGTCCTCGGCGGGAGGGCCGCCGGGGAGCTGTTTTTT. The chain is built from TRBV28 and TRBJ2-2; 9 nucleotides agree with TRBD2. Trimming removed 8 bases from V and 6 bases from J; junction bases left unmatched: 10. From germline, CDR1 is MDHEN and CDR2 SYDVKM. The CDR3 covers 15 residues. Full variable domain (missing parts from reference TRBV28 and TRBJ2-2): DVKVTQSSRYLVKRTGEKVFLECVQDMDHENMFWYRQDPGLGLRLIYFSYDVKMKEKGDIPEGYSVSREKKERFSLILESASTNQTSMYLCASVLGGRAAGELFFGEGSRLTVL.

This chain uses TRBV28 with TRBJ2-7; TRBD2 agrees at 9 bases. Germline CDR1 MDHEN, CDR2 SYDVKM. This CDR3 spans 15 amino acids. V was pared by 2 bases and J by 0 bases, with 2 bases of the junction left unmatched. The CDR3 region is CASSLSGGYSYEQYF. DNA of the CDR3: TGTGCCAGCAGTTTAAGCGGGGGGTACTCCTACGAGCAGTACTTC.